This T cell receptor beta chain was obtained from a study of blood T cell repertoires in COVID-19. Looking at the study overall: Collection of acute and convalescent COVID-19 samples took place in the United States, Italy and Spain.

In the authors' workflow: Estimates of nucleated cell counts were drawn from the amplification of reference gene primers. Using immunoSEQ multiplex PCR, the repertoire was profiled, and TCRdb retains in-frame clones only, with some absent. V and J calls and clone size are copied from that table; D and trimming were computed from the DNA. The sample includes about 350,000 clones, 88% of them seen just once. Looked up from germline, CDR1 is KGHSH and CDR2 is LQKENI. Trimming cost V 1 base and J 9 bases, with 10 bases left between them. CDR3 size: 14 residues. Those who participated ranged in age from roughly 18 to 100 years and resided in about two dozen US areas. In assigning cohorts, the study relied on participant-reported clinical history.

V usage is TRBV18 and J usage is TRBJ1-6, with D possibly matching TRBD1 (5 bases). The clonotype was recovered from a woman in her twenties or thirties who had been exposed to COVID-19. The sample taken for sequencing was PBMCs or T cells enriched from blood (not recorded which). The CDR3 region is CASSPQGPGSPLHF. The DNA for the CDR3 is TGTGCCAGCTCACCACAGGGGCCGGGTTCACCCCTCCACTTT. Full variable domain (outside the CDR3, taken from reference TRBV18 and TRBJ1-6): NAGVMQNPRHLVRRRGQEARLRCSPMKGHSHVYWYRQLPEEGLKFMVYLQKENIIDESGMPKERFSAEFPKEGPSILRIQQVVRGDSAAYFCASSPQGPGSPLHFGNGTRLTVT.